This TCR beta chain appears in the sequencing data of a study of T cell responses to AZD1222 COVID-19 vaccine. Worth noting for this clone: Its antigen remains unknown.

This CDR3 region has 14 residues. CDR1 SGHTA and CDR2 FQGNSA come from the germline V gene. Deletions cut 2 bases from V and 5 bases from J, with 12 bases between. Study observations and caveats: White British donors predominated, females outnumbered males, and clonal diversity was possibly underestimated.

TCRdb's copy holds only in-frame clones and misses some; the assay was immunoSEQ multiplex PCR. The sample records tens of thousands of clones, about nine tenths being singletons. This receptor was taken from an adult in good health. Sequences were derived from peripheral blood, sampled on day 0 of AZD1222 vaccination. The chain links TRBV7-2 to TRBJ1-1; maybe TRBD1 (5 bases). The DNA for the CDR3 is TGTGCCAGCAGCTTATCGGGGGTTGGGACTGAAGCTTTCTTT. Translation gives CASSLSGVGTEAFF.